The 24 T cell receptor beta chains in this list originate from one sample, sequenced in a study of blood T cell repertoires in COVID-19. The assay was immunoSEQ multiplex PCR, and TCRdb's table has in-frame clones only and misses some. The profile covers about 240,000 clones, with about 82% appearing a single time and 9% to 15% taken by the ten largest. Material for sequencing was peripheral blood. The receptor source for this set is a man older than 75 with acute or convalescent COVID-19.

The chain joins TRBV6-5 to TRBJ1-2; 8 bases line up with TRBD1. This CDR3 has 15 amino acids. CDR1 and CDR2 (germline): MNHEY, SVGAGI. With 6 bases clipped from V and 8 bases from J, the junction kept 14 bases outside the gene matches. DNA of the CDR3: TGTGCCAGCAGAGGGGTTGGACAGGGACCCTTAGGCTACACCTTC. The encoded protein is CASRGVGQGPLGYTF.

The chain links TRBV20-1 to TRBJ2-7, with D tentatively TRBD2 (5 bases). The CDR3 consists of 12 residues. The germline CDR1 and CDR2 sequences are DFQATT and SNEGSKA (reference sequence). Between the trimmed V and J ends, which lost 3 bases and 3 bases, there was a span of 9 bases. The CDR3 loop is CSASSGSYEQYF. The CDR3 DNA sequence: TGCAGTGCTAGTTCGGGGAGCTACGAGCAGTACTTC.

The chain uses TRBV7-8 and TRBJ1-1, with 10 bases matching TRBD1. With 5 bases clipped from V and 8 bases from J, the junction kept 8 bases outside the gene matches. The germline CDR1 and CDR2 sequences are SGHVS and FQNEAQ. The CDR3 totals 14 residues. In DNA form, the CDR3 reads TGTGCCAGCAGCCGGGGGACAGGGGTTGGCGAAGCTTTCTTT. Residues: CASSRGTGVGEAFF.

The V and J genes are TRBV19 and TRBJ2-2, with 9 bases aligning to TRBD2. With V trimmed by 8 bases and J by 5 bases, 3 bases remained unmatched. CDR1 and CDR2 from the germline V gene are LNHDA and SQIVND (reference sequence). The CDR3 extends over 13 amino acids. CDR3 nucleotides: TGTGCCAGTGTTCTAGCGGGGACCGGGGAGCTGTTTTTT. Amino acids: CASVLAGTGELFF.

On this clone: Other DNA sequences of this sample code for an identical CDR3. J is TRBJ1-1 and V is TRBV12-3 or TRBV12-4; 7 positions agree with TRBD1. V trimming: 6 bases; J trimming: 2 bases; junction bases outside the gene matches: 3. The CDR3 covers 13 residues. CDR3 sequence reads: CASSRQGNTEAFF. CDR3 in DNA: TGTGCCAGCAGCAGACAGGGAAACACTGAAGCTTTCTTT.

The chain links TRBV6-2 or TRBV6-3 to TRBJ2-2; maybe TRBD1 (6 bases). The CDR3 has 17 residues. Germline V gene lookup returns CDR1 MNHEY and CDR2 SVGEGT. Trimming left V 2 bases short and J 2 bases short, with 15 bases between. The CDR3, as DNA: TGTGCCAGCAGTTACACATCCGGACAGTTAAACACCGGGGAGCTGTTTTTT. Translation gives CASSYTSGQLNTGELFF.

V gene TRBV4-2 combines with J gene TRBJ2-6; no clear D. This CDR3 has 17 amino acids. The V end was cut by 4 bases, the J end by 3 bases, with 16 bases between. Looked up from germline, CDR1 is LGHNA and CDR2 is YNFKEQ. The CDR3 spells CASSPGTAPGGANVLTF. In DNA form, the CDR3 reads TGTGCCAGCAGCCCCGGCACAGCCCCCGGTGGGGCCAACGTCCTGACTTTC.

The chain carries TRBV27 and TRBJ1-6; 8 bases are a match to TRBD1. Trimming cost V 0 bases and J 7 bases; bases outside gene matches: 8. Germline CDR1 and CDR2: MNHEY and SMNVEV (reference sequence). This CDR3 region has 17 residues. CDR3 bases: TGTGCCAGCAGTTTATCGGTCGGTACAGGGGGGAATTCACCCCTCCACTTT. It yields the protein CASSLSVGTGGNSPLHF.

This rearrangement joins TRBV19 to TRBJ1-1, with 7 bases identical to TRBD1. Germline-derived CDR1 and CDR2 are LNHDA and SQIVND (reference sequence). V was pared by 10 bases and J by 0 bases, with 5 bases of the junction left unmatched. The CDR3 covers 13 residues. The CDR3 DNA follows: TGTGCCACCTCAACAGGGGTGAACACTGAAGCTTTCTTT. It translates to CATSTGVNTEAFF.

The rearrangement joins TRBV7-8 to TRBJ2-2, with a weak D call TRBD2 (6 bases). There are 14 residues in the CDR3. The germline V gene encodes CDR1 SGHVS and CDR2 FQNEAQ. The V and J ends lost 4 bases and 6 bases respectively, with 12 bases between them. CDR3 coding DNA: TGTGCCAGCAGCTGGAGTGGCGGGGCCGGGGAGCTGTTTTTT. Translated: CASSWSGGAGELFF.

This clone was recorded once. The chain's CDR3 is CASSLVWQGDTEAFF. In DNA, the CDR3 is TGTGCCAGCAGCTTAGTTTGGCAGGGTGACACTGAAGCTTTCTTT. The chain carries TRBV7-8 and TRBJ1-1, with D possibly matching TRBD1 (5 bases). This CDR3 contains 15 residues. The germline CDR1 and CDR2 sequences are SGHVS and FQNEAQ. V was shortened by 1 base and J by 3 bases, with 12 bases between the two germline ends.

In this sample, this clone turned up once. V is TRBV11-3 and J is TRBJ1-5; D might be TRBD1 (6 bases). Germline-derived CDR1 and CDR2 are SGHNT and YENEEA. Trimming took off 2 bases at V and 6 bases at J, with 26 bases between the two ends. This CDR3 region has 19 residues. Written as DNA, the CDR3 is TGTGCCAGCAGCTTAAGGCCCCCGCACTGGGGGCGGGCTGGTCAGCCCCAGCATTTT. This encodes CASSLRPPHWGRAGQPQHF.

This clone was seen a handful of times. This rearrangement joins TRBV6-1 to TRBJ2-1, with D perhaps matching TRBD1 (6 bases). Germline CDR1 MNHNS, CDR2 SASEGT. The ends were cut back, 2 bases at V and 0 bases at J, with 11 bases in the middle. The CDR3 loop spans 16 amino acids. DNA of the CDR3: TGTGCCAGCAGTGAAAACAGGGTCCGCTCCTACAATGAGCAGTTCTTC. Protein: CASSENRVRSYNEQFF.

CDR3 coding DNA: TGCGCCAGCAGCTTGAGCCCTAGACAGGGATCCAGACAAGAGACCCAGTACTTC. Its protein is CASSLSPRQGSRQETQYF. The rearrangement joins TRBV5-1 to TRBJ2-5; 7 bases line up with TRBD1. With V trimmed by 1 base and J by 2 bases, 14 bases remained unmatched. Germline loops: CDR1 SGHRS, CDR2 YFSETQ. This CDR3 contains 18 residues.

CDR3 sequence (DNA): TGCGCCAGCAGCTTGACTAGCGCAGGCCCTGAGGATACGCAGTATTTT. Translating it yields CASSLTSAGPEDTQYF. The chain is built from TRBV5-1 and TRBJ2-3; TRBD2 aligns across 7 bases. CDR1 is SGHRS, CDR2 YFSETQ, per germline. The CDR3 contains 16 residues. V trimming: 1 base; J trimming: 6 bases; junction bases outside the gene matches: 11. The entire variable domain, with the rest obtained from reference TRBV5-1 and TRBJ2-3, is as follows: KAGVTQTPRYLIKTRGQQVTLSCSPISGHRSVSWYQQTPGQGLQFLFEYFSETQRNKGNFPGRFSGRQFSNSRSEMNVSTLELGDSALYLCASSLTSAGPEDTQYFGPGTRLTVL.

The chain uses TRBV7-6 and TRBJ2-3, with TRBD2 as a possible D gene (6 bases). CDR3 length: 16 amino acids. Between the trimmed V and J ends, which lost 5 bases and 2 bases, there was a span of 17 bases. Looked up from germline, CDR1 is SGHVS and CDR2 is FNYEAQ. The CDR3 region has the DNA TGTGCCAGCAGCCCCGGGATAGCGGCAACCACAGATACGCAGTATTTT. Amino acid sequence: CASSPGIAATTDTQYF.

A single count supports this clone. J is TRBJ2-7 and V is TRBV3-1 (or the pseudogene TRBV3-2); D perhaps matches TRBD1 (5 bases). The V end was cut by 1 base, the J end by 2 bases, with 12 bases between. The CDR3 contains 15 residues. Germline values: CDR1 LGHDT, CDR2 YNNKEL (reference sequence). The CDR3 reads CASSQGPTGTYEQYF. CDR3 DNA: TGTGCCAGCAGCCAAGGTCCCACAGGTACCTACGAGCAGTACTTC.

The V gene is TRBV2, the J gene TRBJ1-5; D is unresolved. The V end lost 6 bases, the J end lost 0 bases, and 12 bases lay between the germline ends. The CDR3 is 15 amino acids. CDR1 SNHLY and CDR2 FYNNEI come from the germline V gene. CDR3 in DNA: TGTGCCAGCAGGGGCCTCGCCGGTAGCAATCAGCCCCAGCATTTT. Protein: CASRGLAGSNQPQHF.

This chain uses TRBV7-2 with TRBJ1-1, with D perhaps matching TRBD1 (5 bases). Germline values: CDR1 SGHTA, CDR2 FQGNSA. CDR3 length equals 14 residues. V was trimmed by 2 bases and J by 4 bases, leaving 11 bases between them. CDR3 DNA sequence: TGTGCCAGCAGCTTAATTGGGGCGTTCACTGAAGCTTTCTTT. Protein: CASSLIGAFTEAFF.

The chain recombines TRBV5-1 with TRBJ2-4; D unresolved. Germline-derived CDR1 and CDR2 are SGHRS and YFSETQ. V lost 0 bases and J 5 bases, leaving 9 bases between the germline ends. The CDR3 is 14 residues long. CDR3 residues: CASSLGDGENIQYF. Here the CDR3 DNA reads TGCGCCAGCAGCTTGGGTGACGGAGAAAACATTCAGTACTTC.

This rearrangement joins TRBV19 to TRBJ1-5; D may be TRBD1 (5 bases). V was pared by 4 bases and J by 0 bases, with 10 bases between. This CDR3 region has 15 residues. In germline, CDR1 is LNHDA, CDR2 SQIVND (reference sequence). CDR3 bases: TGTGCCAGTAGTACGGGGGGTTATAGCAATCAGCCCCAGCATTTT. This sequence encodes CASSTGGYSNQPQHF.

The genes are TRBV18 and TRBJ1-5; 9 nucleotides agree with TRBD1. Germline V gene lookup returns CDR1 KGHSH and CDR2 LQKENI. Trimming at V came to 0 bases and at J to 10 bases, leaving 7 bases not matched to a gene. This CDR3 has 15 residues. CDR3 region: CASSPPENRGLPQHF. The CDR3 nucleotides are TGTGCCAGCTCACCACCGGAGAACAGGGGGCTTCCCCAGCATTTT.

The gene calls are TRBV19 and TRBJ2-7; 10 nucleotides agree with TRBD1. Trimming removed 6 bases from V and 5 bases from J; junction bases left unmatched: 7. Germline CDR1 is LNHDA and CDR2 is SQIVND (reference sequence). This CDR3 is built from 14 residues. The CDR3 loop reads CASSPGQGMHEQYF. In DNA form, the CDR3 reads TGTGCCAGTAGCCCGGGACAGGGGATGCACGAGCAGTACTTC.

The chain uses TRBV5-1 and TRBJ2-1, with D perhaps TRBD1 (6 bases). CDR1 SGHRS and CDR2 YFSETQ come from the germline V gene. This CDR3 spans 13 amino acids. The ends were cut back, 2 bases at V and 7 bases at J, with 10 bases in the middle. The CDR3 coding sequence is TGCGCCAGCAGCTTAGGACAGAAAAATGAGCAGTTCTTC. This sequence encodes CASSLGQKNEQFF.